This T cell receptor beta chain was captured in a study of cytomegalovirus exposure and HLA in healthy donors. A remark on this clone: Its cognate antigen is unknown.

Study results and limitations: Specific recognition of CMV antigens was confirmed in vitro for a few chains (all CMV-associated).

The germline CDR1 and CDR2 sequences are SGHAT and FQNNGV. This CDR3 contains 15 residues. J gave up 6 bases and V 1 base, and 4 bases lay outside the gene matches. The repertoire was sequenced with immunoSEQ multiplex PCR; TCRdb's copy has only in-frame clones and lacks some. The sample consists of about 160,000 clones, roughly 86% of them appearing once. The rearrangement uses TRBV11-2 and TRBJ2-3; 10 nucleotides match TRBD1. The source material was PBMCs. The sequence was collected from a woman aged 18 to 35 in good health and CMV-seropositive. CDR3 coding DNA: TGTGCCAGCAGCTTAGGGGACAGGGGAAGGGATACGCAGTATTTT. This encodes CASSLGDRGRDTQYF.